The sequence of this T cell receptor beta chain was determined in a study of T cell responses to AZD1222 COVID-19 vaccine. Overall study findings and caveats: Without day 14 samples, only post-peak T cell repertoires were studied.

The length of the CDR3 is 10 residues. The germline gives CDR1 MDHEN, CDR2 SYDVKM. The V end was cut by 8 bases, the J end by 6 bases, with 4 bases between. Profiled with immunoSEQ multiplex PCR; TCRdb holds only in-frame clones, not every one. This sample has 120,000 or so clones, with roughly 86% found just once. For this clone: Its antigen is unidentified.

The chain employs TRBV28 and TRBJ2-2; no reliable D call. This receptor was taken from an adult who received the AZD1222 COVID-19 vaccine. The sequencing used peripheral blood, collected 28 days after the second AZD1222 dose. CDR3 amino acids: CASEAGELFF. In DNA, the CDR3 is TGTGCCAGCGAGGCCGGGGAGCTGTTTTTT. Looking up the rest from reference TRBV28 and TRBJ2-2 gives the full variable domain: DVKVTQSSRYLVKRTGEKVFLECVQDMDHENMFWYRQDPGLGLRLIYFSYDVKMKEKGDIPEGYSVSREKKERFSLILESASTNQTSMYLCASEAGELFFGEGSRLTVL.